This T cell receptor beta chain was found in a study of shared clonotypes between healthy human individuals. Points from the study as a whole: Exclusively blood specimens were collected; tissue repertoires likely differ. Some naive CD4 clonotypes, around 5%, turned up in common across four donors. What limited the represented genetic and exposure-history diversity was the small number of donors.

CDR1 and CDR2 from the germline V gene are ENHRY and SYGVKD. The CDR3 has 16 amino acids. With V trimmed by 6 bases and J by 2 bases, 7 bases remained unmatched. As for this clone: Its antigen is not known.

The authors ran the assay at deep level. The assay was immunoSEQ multiplex PCR, and TCRdb's table has in-frame clones only and misses some. The sample lists about 2.3 million clones, approximately 95% occurring once. This clonotype was obtained from a man younger than 35 in good health. Some clones in this sample may be carry-over from other donors' samples. The sample consisted of naive CD4+ T cells from PBMCs. The subset here: CD45RA+ positively selected. The gene calls are TRBV10-3 and TRBJ2-3; 11 bases are shared with TRBD2. CDR3 protein: CAISYGTSGLTDTQYF. The CDR3 nucleotides read TGTGCCATCAGCTACGGGACTAGCGGTCTCACAGATACGCAGTATTTT.